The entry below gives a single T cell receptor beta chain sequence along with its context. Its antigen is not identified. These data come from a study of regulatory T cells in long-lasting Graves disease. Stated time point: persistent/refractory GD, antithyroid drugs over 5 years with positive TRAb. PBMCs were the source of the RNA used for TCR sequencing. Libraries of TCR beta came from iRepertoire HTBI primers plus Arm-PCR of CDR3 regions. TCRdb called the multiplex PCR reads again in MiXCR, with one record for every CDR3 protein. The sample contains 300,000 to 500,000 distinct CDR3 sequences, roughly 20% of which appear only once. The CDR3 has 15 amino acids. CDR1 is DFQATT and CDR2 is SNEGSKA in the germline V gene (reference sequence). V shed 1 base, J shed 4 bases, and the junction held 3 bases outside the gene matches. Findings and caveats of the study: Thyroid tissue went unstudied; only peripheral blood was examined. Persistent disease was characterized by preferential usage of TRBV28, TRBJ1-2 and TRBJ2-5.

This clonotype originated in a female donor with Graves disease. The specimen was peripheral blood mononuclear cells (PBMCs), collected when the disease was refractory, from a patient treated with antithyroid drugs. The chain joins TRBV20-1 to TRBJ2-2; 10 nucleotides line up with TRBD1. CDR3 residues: CSARVRDRGTGELFF. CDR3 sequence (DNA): TGCAGTGCTAGAGTTAGGGACAGGGGCACCGGGGAGCTGTTTTTT.